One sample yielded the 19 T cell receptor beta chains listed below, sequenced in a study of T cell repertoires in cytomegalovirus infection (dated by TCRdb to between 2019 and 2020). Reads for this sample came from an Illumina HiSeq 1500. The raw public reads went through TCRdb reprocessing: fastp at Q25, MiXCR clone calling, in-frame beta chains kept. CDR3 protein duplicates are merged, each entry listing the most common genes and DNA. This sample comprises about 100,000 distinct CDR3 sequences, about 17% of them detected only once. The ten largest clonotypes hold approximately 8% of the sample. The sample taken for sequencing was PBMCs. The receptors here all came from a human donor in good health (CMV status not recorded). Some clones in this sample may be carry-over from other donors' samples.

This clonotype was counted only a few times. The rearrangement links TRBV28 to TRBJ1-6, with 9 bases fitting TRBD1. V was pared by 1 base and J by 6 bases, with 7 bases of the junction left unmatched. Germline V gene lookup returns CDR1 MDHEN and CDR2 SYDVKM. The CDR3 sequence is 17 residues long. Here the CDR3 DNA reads TGTGCCAGCAGTTTATTTAGCCCGGACAGGGGTAATTCACCCCTCCACTTT. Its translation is CASSLFSPDRGNSPLHF.

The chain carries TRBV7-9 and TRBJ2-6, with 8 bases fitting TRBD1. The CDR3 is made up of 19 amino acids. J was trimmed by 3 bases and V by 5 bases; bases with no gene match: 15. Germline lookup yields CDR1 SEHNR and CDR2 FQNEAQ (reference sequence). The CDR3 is CASSETRDRRFVGANVLTF. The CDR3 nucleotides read TGTGCCAGCAGCGAAACCCGGGACAGGAGGTTTGTTGGGGCCAACGTCCTGACTTTC.

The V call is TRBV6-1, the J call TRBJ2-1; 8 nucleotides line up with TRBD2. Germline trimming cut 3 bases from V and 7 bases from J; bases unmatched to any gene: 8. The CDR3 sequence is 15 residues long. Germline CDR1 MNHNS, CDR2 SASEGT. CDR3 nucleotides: TGTGCCAGCAGTGACCCCTCTAGCGGGTCTAATGAGCAGTTCTTC. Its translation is CASSDPSSGSNEQFF.

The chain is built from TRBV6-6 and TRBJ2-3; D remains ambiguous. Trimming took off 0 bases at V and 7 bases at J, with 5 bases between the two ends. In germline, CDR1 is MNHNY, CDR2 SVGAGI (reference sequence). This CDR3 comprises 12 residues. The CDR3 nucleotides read TGTGCCAGCAGTTACTCGGGGAATACGCAGTATTTT. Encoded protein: CASSYSGNTQYF.

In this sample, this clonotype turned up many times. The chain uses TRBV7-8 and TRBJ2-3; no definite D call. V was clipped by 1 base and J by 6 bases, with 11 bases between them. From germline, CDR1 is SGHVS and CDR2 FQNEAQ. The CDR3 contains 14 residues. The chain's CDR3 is CASSLVGGSDTQYF. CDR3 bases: TGTGCCAGCAGCTTAGTGGGCGGTTCGGATACGCAGTATTTT.

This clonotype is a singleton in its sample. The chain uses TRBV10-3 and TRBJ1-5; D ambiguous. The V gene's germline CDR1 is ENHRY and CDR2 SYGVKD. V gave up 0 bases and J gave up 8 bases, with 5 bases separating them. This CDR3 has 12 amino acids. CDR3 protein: CAISESGKPQHF. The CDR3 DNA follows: TGTGCCATCAGTGAGTCAGGGAAGCCCCAGCATTTT.

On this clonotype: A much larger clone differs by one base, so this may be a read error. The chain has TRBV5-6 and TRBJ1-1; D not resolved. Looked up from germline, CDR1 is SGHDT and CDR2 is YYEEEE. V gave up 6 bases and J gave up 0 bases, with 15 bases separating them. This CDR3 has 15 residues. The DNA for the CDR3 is TGTGCCAGCATCAAGTGGTACACCCTGAACACTGAAGCTTTCTTT. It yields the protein CASIKWYTLNTEAFF.

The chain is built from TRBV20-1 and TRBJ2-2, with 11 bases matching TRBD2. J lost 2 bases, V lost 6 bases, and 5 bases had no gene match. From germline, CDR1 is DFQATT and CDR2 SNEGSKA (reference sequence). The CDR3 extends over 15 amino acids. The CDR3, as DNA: TGCAGTGCCTTACTAGCGGGGGCCAACACCGGGGAGCTGTTTTTT. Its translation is CSALLAGANTGELFF.

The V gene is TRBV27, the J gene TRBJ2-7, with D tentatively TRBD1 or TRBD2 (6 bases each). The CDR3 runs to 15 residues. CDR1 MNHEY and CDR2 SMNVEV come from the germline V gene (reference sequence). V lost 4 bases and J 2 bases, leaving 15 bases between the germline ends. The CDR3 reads CASSSRGDIPYEQYF. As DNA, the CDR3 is TGTGCCAGCAGTTCTAGGGGGGACATACCCTACGAGCAGTACTTC.

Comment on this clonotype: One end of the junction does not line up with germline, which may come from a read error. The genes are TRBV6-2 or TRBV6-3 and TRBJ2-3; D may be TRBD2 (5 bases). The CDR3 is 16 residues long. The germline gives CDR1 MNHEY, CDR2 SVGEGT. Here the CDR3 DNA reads TGTGCCAGCAGTTATAAGGCTAGCTCGGGCACAGATACGAAGTATTTT. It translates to CASSYKASSGTDTKYF.

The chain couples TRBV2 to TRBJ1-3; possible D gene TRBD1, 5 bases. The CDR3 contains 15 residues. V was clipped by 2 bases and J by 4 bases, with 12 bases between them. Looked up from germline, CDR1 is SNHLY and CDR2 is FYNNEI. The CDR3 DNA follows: TGTGCCAGCAGTGAATACGGGACGCTGGGAAACACCATATATTTT. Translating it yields CASSEYGTLGNTIYF.

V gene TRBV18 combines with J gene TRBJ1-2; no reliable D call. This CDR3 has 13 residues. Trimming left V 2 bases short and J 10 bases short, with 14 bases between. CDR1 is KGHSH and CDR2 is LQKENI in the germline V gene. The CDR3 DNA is TGTGCCAGCTCACCAACCAGTGGTTCCCTCTACACCTTC. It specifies CASSPTSGSLYTF.

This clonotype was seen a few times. The CDR3 DNA reads as TGTGCCAGCCAAGAGCGGGGGGGGGATGAGCAGTTCTTC. Translated: CASQERGGDEQFF. The rearrangement links TRBV5-4 to TRBJ2-1; 10 bases agree with TRBD2. CDR3 size: 13 residues. J gave up 8 bases and V 7 bases, and 6 bases lay outside the gene matches. From germline, CDR1 is SGHNT and CDR2 YYREEE (reference sequence).

In nucleotides, the CDR3 is TGCGCCAGCAGTTCCACGACAGGGGGAGAGACCCAGTACTTC. It encodes CASSSTTGGETQYF. The chain links TRBV10-2 to TRBJ2-5; 9 bases are a match to TRBD1. Per the germline V gene, CDR1 is WSHSY and CDR2 is SAAADI. J was trimmed by 4 bases and V by 5 bases; bases with no gene match: 5. The CDR3 runs to 14 residues.

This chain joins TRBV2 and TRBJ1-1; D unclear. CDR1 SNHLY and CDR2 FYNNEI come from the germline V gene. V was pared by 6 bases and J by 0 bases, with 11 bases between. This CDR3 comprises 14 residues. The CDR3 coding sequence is TGTGCCAGCAGGCCAGAGGCCGTGAACACTGAAGCTTTCTTT. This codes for CASRPEAVNTEAFF.

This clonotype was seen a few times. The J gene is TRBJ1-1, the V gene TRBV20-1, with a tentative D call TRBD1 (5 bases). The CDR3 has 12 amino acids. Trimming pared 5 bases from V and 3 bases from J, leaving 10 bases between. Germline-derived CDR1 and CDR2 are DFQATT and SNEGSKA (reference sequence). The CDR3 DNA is TGCAGTGCTTCCCAGGGAGACACTGAAGCTTTCTTT. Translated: CSASQGDTEAFF.

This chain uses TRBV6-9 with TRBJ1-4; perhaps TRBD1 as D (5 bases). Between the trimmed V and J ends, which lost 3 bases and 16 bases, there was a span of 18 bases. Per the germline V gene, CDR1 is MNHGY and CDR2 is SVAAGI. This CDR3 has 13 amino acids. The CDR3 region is CASSYIGAAAAFF. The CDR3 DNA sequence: TGTGCCAGCAGTTACATCGGGGCGGCGGCCGCGTTTTTT.

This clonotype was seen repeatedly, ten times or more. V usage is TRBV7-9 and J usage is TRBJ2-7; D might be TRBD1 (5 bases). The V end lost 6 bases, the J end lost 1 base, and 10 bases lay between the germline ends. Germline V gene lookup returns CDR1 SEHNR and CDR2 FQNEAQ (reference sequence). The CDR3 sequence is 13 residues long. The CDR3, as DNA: TGTGCCAGCAGATATACAGGTTCCTACGAGCAGTACTTC. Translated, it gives CASRYTGSYEQYF.

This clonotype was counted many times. CDR3 sequence (DNA): TGTGCCAGCAGCCCGCAAAGGTCGCAAGAAAAACTGTTTTTT. Protein product: CASSPQRSQEKLFF. The chain carries TRBV7-2 and TRBJ1-4; D is ambiguous. The CDR3 has 14 amino acids. Looked up from germline, CDR1 is SGHTA and CDR2 is FQGNSA. The V gene lost 5 bases and the J gene lost 8 bases, with 15 bases spanning the gap.